The rows below give T cell receptor beta chains drawn from one sample of a study of sequential checkpoint blockade in melanoma. The repertoire was sequenced with immunoSEQ multiplex PCR; TCRdb's copy has only in-frame clones and lacks some. Of about 22,000 clones listed, around 70% were seen once; the top ten hold about a fifth. The sequencing used CD8+ T cells sorted from blood (inferred from file names), collected from a patient given nivolumab and ipilimumab in sequence. These receptors all come from a human donor with melanoma. Both conserved end residues are part of each CDR3. Fields, in order: V gene, D gene, clone size, J gene, CDR3 DNA, CDR3 protein. The D gene is left open where the match is weak. Expanded clones are given a class, and other clones once, few, many or no size at all.

>TRBV6-6|TRBD1|.|TRBJ2-2
TGTGCCAGCAACACCTATGGACAGGGGGGCACCGGGGAGCTGTTTTTT
CASNTYGQGGTGELFF
>TRBV10-1|TRBD2|.|TRBJ2-3
TGCGCCAGCAGTGAAGTGGCTAGCGGGGTAGATACGCAGTATTTT
CASSEVASGVDTQYF
>TRBV6-5|TRBD1|.|TRBJ2-7
TGTGCCAGCAGTGCGCCGAGACAGGGTTTCGACGAGCAGTACTTC
CASSAPRQGFDEQYF
>TRBV7-2|.|.|TRBJ2-7
TGTGCCAGCAGCCCCCCAGAGGCATACTACGAGCAGTACTTC
CASSPPEAYYEQYF
>TRBV29-1|.|.|TRBJ1-2
TGCAGCGTTCGGGACTCCTATGGCTACACCTTC
CSVRDSYGYTF
>TRBV6-5|TRBD2|.|TRBJ2-2
TGTGCCAGCAGTTACTCGATGGGGGGGAGGACCGGGGAGCTGTTTTTT
CASSYSMGGRTGELFF
>TRBV9|.|.|TRBJ2-3
TGTGCCAGCAGCGTAGGAGGGGGACACCGCACAGATACGCAGTATTTT
CASSVGGGHRTDTQYF
>TRBV5-8|.|few|TRBJ2-2
TGTGCCAGCAGCTTGGTAGCGGCTCCCGGGGAGCTGTTTTTT
CASSLVAAPGELFF
>TRBV7-8|TRBD1|few|TRBJ1-5
TGTGCCAGCAGCCGTCGACAGGGATATAGCAATCAGCCCCAGCATTTT
CASSRRQGYSNQPQHF
>TRBV5-1|TRBD1|.|TRBJ2-5
TGCGCCAGCAGCCCCCGGTCGACAGGGTCTGTGGAGACCCAGTACTTC
CASSPRSTGSVETQYF
>TRBV9|.|.|TRBJ2-1
TGTGCCAGCAGCGTAGCTGCGGGTGGGGAGCAGTTCTTC
CASSVAAGGEQFF
>TRBV7-4|.|.|TRBJ2-1
TGTGCCAGCAGCTCGCAGGGGGGTGGGACACGGAATGAGCAGTTCTTC
CASSSQGGGTRNEQFF
>TRBV10-3|TRBD2|.|TRBJ2-1
TGTGCCATCAGTGGAGACAGGGATGTCCCCGGGACTAGCGCCCATGAGCAGTTCTTC
CAISGDRDVPGTSAHEQFF
>TRBV9|.|.|TRBJ2-5
TGTGCCAGCAGCGTAGATTACGGTGAGCAAGAGACCCAGTACTTC
CASSVDYGEQETQYF
>TRBV4-2|TRBD2|.|TRBJ2-7
TGTGCCAGCAGCGGTAGCGGGGGCCACGTTTCCTACGAGCAGTACTTC
CASSGSGGHVSYEQYF
>TRBV4-3|.|.|TRBJ1-3
TGCGCCAGCAGCTGGGGCAGGAGTGGAAACACCATATATTTT
CASSWGRSGNTIYF
>TRBV4-2|.|few|TRBJ1-2
TGTGCCAGCAGCCCCACAGTATCCTCGGGCTACACCTTC
CASSPTVSSGYTF
>TRBV27|.|.|TRBJ2-1
TGTGCCAGCAGTTTGCGGGGCCCCTACAATGAGCAGTTCTTC
CASSLRGPYNEQFF
>TRBV25-1|TRBD1|.|TRBJ1-2
TGTGCCAGCAGTGATACAGGGGGCGGCTACACCTTC
CASSDTGGGYTF
>TRBV11-2|TRBD1|.|TRBJ1-5
TGTGCCAGCAGCGTCGGACAGGGATCGTATCAGCCCCAGCATTTT
CASSVGQGSYQPQHF